What follows are 11 T cell receptor beta chains derived from one specimen sequenced in a study of blood T cell repertoires in COVID-19. The protocol was immunoSEQ multiplex PCR, while the TCRdb copy is restricted to in-frame clones and leaves out a portion. The table lists over 400,000 clones, 80% to 90% of them singletons. The sequencing input was peripheral blood. The source of these receptors is a human donor in a cohort sampled during active COVID-19.

The chain uses TRBV7-9 and TRBJ2-3; D might be TRBD2 (6 bases). The CDR3 covers 16 residues. The V and J ends lost 1 base and 4 bases respectively, with 15 bases between them. The germline V gene encodes CDR1 SEHNR and CDR2 FQNEAQ (reference sequence). The CDR3 sequence is CASSLGDSGIADTQYF. The CDR3 nucleotides read TGTGCCAGCAGCTTAGGTGATAGCGGTATTGCAGATACGCAGTATTTT.

This clone was seen more than once but under ten times. The chain has TRBV7-9 and TRBJ1-1; 11 bases map to TRBD1. Germline V lookup: CDR1 SEHNR, CDR2 FQNEAQ (reference sequence). This CDR3 has 15 amino acids. Unmatched junction bases numbered 3, after V lost 2 bases and J lost 4 bases. The CDR3 DNA reads as TGTGCCAGCAGCTTATTCGGGACAGGGGGCACTGAAGCTTTCTTT. Translated, it gives CASSLFGTGGTEAFF.

The chain is built from TRBV6-5 and TRBJ1-5, with D possibly TRBD1 on 6 matching bases. This CDR3 comprises 14 residues. The germline CDR1 and CDR2 sequences are MNHEY and SVGAGI. The V and J ends lost 10 bases and 5 bases respectively, with 18 bases between them. The DNA for the CDR3 is TGTGCCACTTCATTCAGTCCAGGGGATCAGCCCCAGCATTTT. It is translated as CATSFSPGDQPQHF.

The V gene is TRBV7-2, the J gene TRBJ2-4; 8 bases align to TRBD1. The CDR3 is 13 residues long. V lost 5 bases and J lost 5; bases outside the gene matches: 2. Germline V gene sequence: CDR1 SGHTA, CDR2 FQGNSA. The CDR3 nucleotides read TGTGCCAGCAGCGTGGGACAGGAAAACATTCAGTACTTC. Translation: CASSVGQENIQYF.

J is TRBJ2-7 and V is TRBV5-6, with D possibly being TRBD1 (5 bases). Germline CDR1 is SGHDT and CDR2 is YYEEEE. The V and J ends lost 0 bases and 1 base respectively, with 14 bases between them. The CDR3 extends over 16 amino acids. CDR3 loop: CASSLDAGQGSYEQYF. The CDR3 DNA is TGTGCCAGCAGCTTGGACGCTGGGCAGGGATCCTACGAGCAGTACTTC.

The chain employs TRBV5-1 and TRBJ2-7; weak D call: TRBD2 (5 bases). The germline CDR1 and CDR2 sequences are SGHRS and YFSETQ. V was trimmed by 3 bases and J by 5 bases, leaving 18 bases between them. This CDR3 is built from 15 residues. The CDR3 DNA reads as TGCGCCAGCAGCTCCGGTCAGAGAGGGTCGAACGAGCAGTACTTC. Residues: CASSSGQRGSNEQYF.

This clone was counted a single time. The chain couples TRBV18 to TRBJ1-3, with D maybe TRBD1 (5 bases). Trimming left V 2 bases short and J 2 bases short, with 16 bases between. The CDR3 has 17 residues. Germline V gene data show CDR1 as KGHSH and CDR2 as LQKENI. CDR3 residues: CASSPFGTREAGNTIYF. The CDR3 region has the DNA TGTGCCAGCTCACCATTCGGGACTCGGGAGGCTGGAAACACCATATATTTT.

The chain has TRBV6-2 or TRBV6-3 and TRBJ2-7; no clear D. Trimming stripped 4 bases from V and 6 bases from J, with 16 bases between. Germline V CDR1 and CDR2: MNHEY, SVGEGT. There are 14 residues in the CDR3. The CDR3 is CASSLFTSVSEQYF. The CDR3 DNA reads TGTGCCAGCAGTTTGTTCACTTCCGTTAGCGAGCAGTACTTC.

The chain is built from TRBV10-2 and TRBJ2-3; 12 bases are a match to TRBD2. The CDR3 is 17 amino acids. With 6 bases clipped from V and 2 bases from J, the junction kept 9 bases outside the gene matches. Germline values: CDR1 WSHSY, CDR2 SAAADI. The CDR3 here is CASSRGLAGGATDTQYF. The CDR3, as DNA: TGCGCCAGCAGCAGGGGACTAGCGGGTGGGGCCACAGATACGCAGTATTTT.

This clone appeared once. Written as DNA, the CDR3 is TGTGCCTGGAGTTGGGAGGGGACTGAAGCTTTCTTT. This encodes CAWSWEGTEAFF. The chain links TRBV30 to TRBJ1-1, with a weak D call TRBD1 (5 bases). This CDR3 region has 12 residues. The germline gives CDR1 GTSNPN, CDR2 SVGIG (reference sequence). Trimming pared 2 bases from V and 5 bases from J, leaving 9 bases between.

The chain has TRBV19 and TRBJ2-7; D is possibly TRBD2 (6 bases). V was clipped by 9 bases and J by 3 bases, with 21 bases between them. This CDR3 is 15 amino acids long. The germline gives CDR1 LNHDA, CDR2 SQIVND (reference sequence). The CDR3 DNA sequence: TGTGCCAGCGCGATGGGCGGGAATAAAATCTACGAGCAGTACTTC. Translating it yields CASAMGGNKIYEQYF.